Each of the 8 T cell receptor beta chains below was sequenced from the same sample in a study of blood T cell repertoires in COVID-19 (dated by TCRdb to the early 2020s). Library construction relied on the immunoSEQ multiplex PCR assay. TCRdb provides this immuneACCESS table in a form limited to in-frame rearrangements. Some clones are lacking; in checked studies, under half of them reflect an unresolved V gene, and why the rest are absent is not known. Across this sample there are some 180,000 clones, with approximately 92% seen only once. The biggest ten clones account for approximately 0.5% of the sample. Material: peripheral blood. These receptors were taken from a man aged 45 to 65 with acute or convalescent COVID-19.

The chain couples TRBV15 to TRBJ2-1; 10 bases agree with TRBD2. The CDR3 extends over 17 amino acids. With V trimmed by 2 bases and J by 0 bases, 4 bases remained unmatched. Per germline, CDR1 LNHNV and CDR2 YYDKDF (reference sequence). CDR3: CATSRSGGGYSYNEQFF. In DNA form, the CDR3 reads TGTGCCACCAGCAGAAGCGGGGGGGGTTACTCCTACAATGAGCAGTTCTTC.

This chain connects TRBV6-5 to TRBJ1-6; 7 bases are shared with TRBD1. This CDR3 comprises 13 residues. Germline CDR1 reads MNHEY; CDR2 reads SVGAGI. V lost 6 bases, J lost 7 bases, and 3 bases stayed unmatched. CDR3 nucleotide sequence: TGTGCCAGCAGAAACAGGGGAAATTCACCCCTCCACTTT. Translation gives CASRNRGNSPLHF.

Written as DNA, the CDR3 is TGTGCCAGCAGCTCGACAGGGTTCTTCGGCTACACCTTC. It yields the protein CASSSTGFFGYTF. This rearrangement joins TRBV11-2 to TRBJ1-2, with TRBD1 identical over 7 bases. The V and J ends lost 4 bases and 8 bases, in that order; junction bases with no gene match: 7. This CDR3 comprises 13 residues. Germline-derived CDR1 and CDR2 are SGHAT and FQNNGV. The variable domain in full, with the rest retrieved from reference TRBV11-2 and TRBJ1-2, is EAGVAQSPRYKIIEKRQSVAFWCNPISGHATLYWYQQILGQGPKLLIQFQNNGVVDDSQLPKDRFSAERLKGVDSTLKIQPAKLEDSAVYLCASSSTGFFGYTFGSGTRLTVV.

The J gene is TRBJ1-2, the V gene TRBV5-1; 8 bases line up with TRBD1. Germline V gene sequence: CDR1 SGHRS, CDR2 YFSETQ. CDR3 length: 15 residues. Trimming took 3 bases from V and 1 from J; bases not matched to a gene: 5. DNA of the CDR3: TGCGCCAGCAGCTCCCATGGACAGGGTAACTATGGCTACACCTTC. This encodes CASSSHGQGNYGYTF.

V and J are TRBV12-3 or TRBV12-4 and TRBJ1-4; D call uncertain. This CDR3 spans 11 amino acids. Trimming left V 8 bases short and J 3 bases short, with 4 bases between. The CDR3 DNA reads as TGTGCCAGCTCGGCTAATGAAAAACTGTTTTTT. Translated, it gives CASSANEKLFF.

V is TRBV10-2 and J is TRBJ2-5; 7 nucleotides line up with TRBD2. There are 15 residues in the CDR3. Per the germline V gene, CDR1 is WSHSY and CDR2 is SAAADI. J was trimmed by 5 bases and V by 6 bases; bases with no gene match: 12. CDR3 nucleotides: TGCGCCAGCAGCTCGGGACTACCCACGCTGGAGACCCAGTACTTC. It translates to CASSSGLPTLETQYF.

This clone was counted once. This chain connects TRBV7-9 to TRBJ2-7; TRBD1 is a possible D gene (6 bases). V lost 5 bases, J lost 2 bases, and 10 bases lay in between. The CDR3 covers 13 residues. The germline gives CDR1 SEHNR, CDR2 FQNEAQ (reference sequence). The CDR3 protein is CASSPQGTYEQYV. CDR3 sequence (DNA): TGTGCCAGCAGCCCCCAGGGGACCTACGAGCAGTACGTC.

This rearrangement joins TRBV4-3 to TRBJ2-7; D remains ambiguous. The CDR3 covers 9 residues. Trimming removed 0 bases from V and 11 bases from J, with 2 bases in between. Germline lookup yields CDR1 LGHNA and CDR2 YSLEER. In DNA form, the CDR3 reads TGCGCCAGCAGCCAAGATAAGTACGTC. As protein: CASSQDKYV.